This T cell receptor beta chain was obtained from a study of blood T cell repertoires in COVID-19. The overall study: There were acute and convalescent COVID-19 samples, and they came from the United States, Italy and Spain. PBMCs, B-cell-depleted T cells, or T cells were the source of the cDNA or gDNA that made up the material.

The CDR3 sequence is 15 residues long. Germline CDR1 reads LNHDA; CDR2 reads SQIVND (reference sequence). V was trimmed by 0 bases and J by 0 bases, leaving 6 bases between them. The authors' processing: Amplification of reference gene primers provided the estimated nucleated cell counts. Profiling relied on immunoSEQ multiplex PCR, and the TCRdb table lists in-frame clones only, not all of them. V and J calls and clone size are as listed in that table; D and trimming were resolved from the DNA. The sample consists of tens of thousands of clones, more than 75% of them appearing once. The chain recombines TRBV19 with TRBJ1-3; D is ambiguous. Sequenced sample: peripheral blood. The source of this sequence is a woman in her seventies with acute or convalescent COVID-19. The CDR3 DNA sequence: TGTGCCAGTAGTATAGACGCCGGCTCTGGAAACACCATATATTTT. Translation gives CASSIDAGSGNTIYF. The entire variable domain, with the rest obtained from reference TRBV19 and TRBJ1-3, is as follows: DGGITQSPKYLFRKEGQNVTLSCEQNLNHDAMYWYRQDPGQGLRLIYYSQIVNDFQKGDIAEGYSVSREKKESFPLTVTSAQKNPTAFYLCASSIDAGSGNTIYFGEGSWLTVV.